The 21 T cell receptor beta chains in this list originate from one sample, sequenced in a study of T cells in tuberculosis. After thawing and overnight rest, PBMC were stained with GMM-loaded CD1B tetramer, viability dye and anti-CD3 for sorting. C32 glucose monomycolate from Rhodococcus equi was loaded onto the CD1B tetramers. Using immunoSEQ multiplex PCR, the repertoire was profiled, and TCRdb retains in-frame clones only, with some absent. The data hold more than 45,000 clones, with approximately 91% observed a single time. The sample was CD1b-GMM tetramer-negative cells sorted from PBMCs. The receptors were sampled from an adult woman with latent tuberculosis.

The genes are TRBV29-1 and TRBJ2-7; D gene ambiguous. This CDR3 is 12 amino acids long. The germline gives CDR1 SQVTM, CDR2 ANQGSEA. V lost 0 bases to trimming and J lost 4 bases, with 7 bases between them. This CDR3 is CSVEESRYEQYF. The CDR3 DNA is TGCAGCGTTGAAGAGTCCAGGTACGAGCAGTACTTC.

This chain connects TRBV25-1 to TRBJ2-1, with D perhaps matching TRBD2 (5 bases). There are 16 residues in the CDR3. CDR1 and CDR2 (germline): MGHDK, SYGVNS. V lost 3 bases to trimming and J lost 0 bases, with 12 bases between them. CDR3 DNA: TGTGCCAGCAGTGACTCGGACTCGAGCTCCTACAATGAGCAGTTCTTC. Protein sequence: CASSDSDSSSYNEQFF.

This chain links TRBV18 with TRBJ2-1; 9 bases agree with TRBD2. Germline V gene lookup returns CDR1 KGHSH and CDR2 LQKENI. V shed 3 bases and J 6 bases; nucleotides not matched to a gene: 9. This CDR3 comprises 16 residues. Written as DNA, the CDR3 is TGTGCCAGCTCACCTTCCGGCGGGAGGGTCGGCAATGAGCAGTTCTTC. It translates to CASSPSGGRVGNEQFF. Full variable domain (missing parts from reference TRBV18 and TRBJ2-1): NAGVMQNPRHLVRRRGQEARLRCSPMKGHSHVYWYRQLPEEGLKFMVYLQKENIIDESGMPKERFSAEFPKEGPSILRIQQVVRGDSAAYFCASSPSGGRVGNEQFFGPGTRLTVL.

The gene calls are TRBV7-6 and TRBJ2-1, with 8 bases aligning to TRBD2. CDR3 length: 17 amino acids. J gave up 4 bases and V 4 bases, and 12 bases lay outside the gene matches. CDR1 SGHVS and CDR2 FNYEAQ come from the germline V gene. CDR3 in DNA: TGTGCCAGCAGCTCTCACCCACTAGCGGCTCCGTACAATGAGCAGTTCTTC. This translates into CASSSHPLAAPYNEQFF.

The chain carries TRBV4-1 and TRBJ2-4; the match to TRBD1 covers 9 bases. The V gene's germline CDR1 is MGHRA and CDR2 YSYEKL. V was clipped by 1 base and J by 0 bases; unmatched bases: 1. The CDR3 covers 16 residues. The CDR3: CASSQGQGGAKNIQYF. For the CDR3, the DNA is TGCGCCAGCAGCCAAGGACAGGGGGGAGCCAAAAACATTCAGTACTTC.

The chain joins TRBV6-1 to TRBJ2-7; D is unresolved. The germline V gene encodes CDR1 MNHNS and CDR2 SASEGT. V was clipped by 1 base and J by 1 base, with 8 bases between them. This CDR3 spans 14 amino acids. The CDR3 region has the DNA TGTGCCAGCAGTGAAGTCAACCAGTCCTACGAGCAGTACTTC. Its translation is CASSEVNQSYEQYF.

CDR3 region: CSAGTGDYEQYF. The CDR3 coding sequence is TGCAGCGCTGGGACAGGCGATTACGAGCAGTACTTC. This sequence joins TRBV29-1 and TRBJ2-7, with TRBD1 identical over 8 bases. Losses at the gene ends were 7 bases for V and 4 bases for J; bases not matched to a gene: 6. This CDR3 has 12 residues. Germline assignment: CDR1 SQVTM and CDR2 ANQGSEA.

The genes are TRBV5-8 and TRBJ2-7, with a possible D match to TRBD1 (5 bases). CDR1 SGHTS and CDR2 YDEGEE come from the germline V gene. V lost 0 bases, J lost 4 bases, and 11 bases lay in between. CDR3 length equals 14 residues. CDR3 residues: CASSLGRPGYEQYF. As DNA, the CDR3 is TGTGCCAGCAGCTTGGGTAGACCAGGGTACGAGCAGTACTTC.

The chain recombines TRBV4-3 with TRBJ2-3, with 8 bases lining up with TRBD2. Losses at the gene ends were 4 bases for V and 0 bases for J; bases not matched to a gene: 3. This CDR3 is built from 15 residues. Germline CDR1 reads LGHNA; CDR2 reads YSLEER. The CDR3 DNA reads TGCGCCAGCAGCCCACTAGCGGCTAGCACAGATACGCAGTATTTT. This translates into CASSPLAASTDTQYF.

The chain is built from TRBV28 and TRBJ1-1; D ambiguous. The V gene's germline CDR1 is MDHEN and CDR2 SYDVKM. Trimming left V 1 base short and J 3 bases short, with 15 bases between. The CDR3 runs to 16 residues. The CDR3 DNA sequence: TGTGCCAGCAGTTTATTGCAGCTACTAGGGTACACTGAAGCTTTCTTT. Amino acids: CASSLLQLLGYTEAFF.

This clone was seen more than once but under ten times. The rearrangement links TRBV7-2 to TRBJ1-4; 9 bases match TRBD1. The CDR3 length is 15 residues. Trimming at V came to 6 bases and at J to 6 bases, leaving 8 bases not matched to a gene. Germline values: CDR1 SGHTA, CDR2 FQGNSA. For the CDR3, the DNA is TGTGCCAGCAGTTTAAGGGACAGGGTGTATGAAAAACTGTTTTTT. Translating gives CASSLRDRVYEKLFF. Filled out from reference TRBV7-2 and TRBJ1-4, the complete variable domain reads GAGVSQSPSNKVTEKGKDVELRCDPISGHTALYWYRQSLGQGLEFLIYFQGNSAPDKSGLPSDRFSAERTGGSVSTLTIQRTQQEDSAVYLCASSLRDRVYEKLFFGSGTQLSVL.

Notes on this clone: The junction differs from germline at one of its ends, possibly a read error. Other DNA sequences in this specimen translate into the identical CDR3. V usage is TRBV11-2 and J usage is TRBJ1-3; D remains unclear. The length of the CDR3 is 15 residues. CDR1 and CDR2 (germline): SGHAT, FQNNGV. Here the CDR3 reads CASRDGLTSGNTIYF. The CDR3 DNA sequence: TGCGCCAGCAGAGATGGACTGACCTCTGGAAACACCATATATTTT.

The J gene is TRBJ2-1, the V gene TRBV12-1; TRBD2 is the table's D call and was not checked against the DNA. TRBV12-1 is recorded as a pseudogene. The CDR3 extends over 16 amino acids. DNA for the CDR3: TGTGCCAGCAGCAAGGACTGGAAGGCGGAGTACAATGAGCAGTTCTTC. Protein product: CASSKDWKAEYNEQFF.

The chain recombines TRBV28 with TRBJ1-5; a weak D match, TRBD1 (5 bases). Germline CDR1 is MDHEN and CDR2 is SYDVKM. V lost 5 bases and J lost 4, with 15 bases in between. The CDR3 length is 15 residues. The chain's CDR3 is CASSPRDFWNQPQHF. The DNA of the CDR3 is TGTGCCAGCAGTCCCAGGGACTTTTGGAATCAGCCCCAGCATTTT.

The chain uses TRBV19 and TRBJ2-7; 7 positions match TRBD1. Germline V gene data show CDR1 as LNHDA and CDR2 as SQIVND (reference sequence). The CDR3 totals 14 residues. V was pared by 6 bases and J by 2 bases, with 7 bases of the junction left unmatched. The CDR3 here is CASSVTGEPYEQYF. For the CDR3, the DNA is TGTGCCAGTAGCGTTACAGGGGAGCCCTACGAGCAGTACTTC.

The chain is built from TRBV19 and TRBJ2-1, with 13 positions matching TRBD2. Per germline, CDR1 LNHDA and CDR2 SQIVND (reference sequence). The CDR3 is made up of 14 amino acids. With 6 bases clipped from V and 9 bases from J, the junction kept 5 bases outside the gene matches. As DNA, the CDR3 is TGTGCCAGTAGAAGGACTAGCGGGAGCGCTGAGCAGTTCTTC. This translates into CASRRTSGSAEQFF.

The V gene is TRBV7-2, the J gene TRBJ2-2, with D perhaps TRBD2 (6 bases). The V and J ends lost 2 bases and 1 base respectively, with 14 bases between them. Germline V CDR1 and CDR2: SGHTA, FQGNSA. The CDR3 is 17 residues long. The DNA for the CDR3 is TGTGCCAGCAGCTTACGGGGAGGTCGAGTGAACACCGGGGAGCTGTTTTTT. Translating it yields CASSLRGGRVNTGELFF.

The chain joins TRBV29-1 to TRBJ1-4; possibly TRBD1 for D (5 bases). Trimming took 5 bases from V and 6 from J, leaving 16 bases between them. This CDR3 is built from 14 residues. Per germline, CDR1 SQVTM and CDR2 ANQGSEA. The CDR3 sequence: CSVNSGVSYEKLFF. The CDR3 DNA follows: TGCAGCGTTAACTCGGGGGTTAGTTATGAAAAACTGTTTTTT.

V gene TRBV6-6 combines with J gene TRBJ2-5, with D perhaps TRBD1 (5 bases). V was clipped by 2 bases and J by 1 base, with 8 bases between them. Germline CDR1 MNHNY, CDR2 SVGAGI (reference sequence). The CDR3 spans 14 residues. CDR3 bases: TGTGCCAGCAGTTACCAGACAGCCCAAGAGACCCAGTACTTC. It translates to CASSYQTAQETQYF.

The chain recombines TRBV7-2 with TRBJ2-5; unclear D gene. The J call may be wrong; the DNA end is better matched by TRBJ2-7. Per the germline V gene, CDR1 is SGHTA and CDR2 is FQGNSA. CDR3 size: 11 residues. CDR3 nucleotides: TGTGCCAGCAGTTCCGCCTACGAGCAGTACTTC. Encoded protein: CASSSAYEQYF.

CDR3 residues: CASSLGAGGPSGELFF. The CDR3 nucleotides are TGCGCCAGCAGCTTGGGAGCGGGAGGGCCCTCCGGGGAGCTGTTTTTT. The chain uses TRBV5-1 and TRBJ2-2; 10 bases are a match to TRBD2. The germline V gene encodes CDR1 SGHRS and CDR2 YFSETQ. The CDR3 spans 16 residues. Unmatched junction bases numbered 5, after V lost 0 bases and J lost 6 bases.